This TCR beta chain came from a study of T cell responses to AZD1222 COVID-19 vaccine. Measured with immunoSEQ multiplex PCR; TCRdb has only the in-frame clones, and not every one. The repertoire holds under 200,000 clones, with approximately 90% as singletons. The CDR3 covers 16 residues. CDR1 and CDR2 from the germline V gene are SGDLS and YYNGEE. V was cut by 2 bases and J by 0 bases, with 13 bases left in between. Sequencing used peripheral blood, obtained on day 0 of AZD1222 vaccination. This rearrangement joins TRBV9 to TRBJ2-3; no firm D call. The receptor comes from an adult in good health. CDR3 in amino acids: CASSVIGEISTDTQYF. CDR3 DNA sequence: TGTGCCAGCAGCGTGATAGGAGAAATTAGCACAGATACGCAGTATTTT.